This T cell receptor (beta chain) derives from a study of Ad26.COV2.S vaccination and SARS-CoV-2 variants. The data were produced by immunoSEQ multiplex PCR, yet TCRdb's version contains in-frame clones alone and is incomplete. The profile shows around 400,000 clones, about four fifths of them singletons. Indicated treatment: around 19 received Ad26.COV2.S at low or high dose, single or two shots; about 5 received placebo; per-sample allocation not given. The samples date from day 63 after the first vaccine or placebo injection. Its platform was an Ad26 vector, and its expressed antigen was Wuhan-strain SARS-CoV-2 spike. After removal of 6 bases from V and 6 bases from J, the junction contained 14 bases not matched to a gene. From germline, CDR1 is SNHLY and CDR2 FYNNEI. The CDR3 has 15 residues.

The sequencing here drew on peripheral blood, taken in a trial of Ad26.COV2.S vaccine versus placebo. V usage is TRBV2 and J usage is TRBJ2-7; 7 bases are shared with TRBD1. This sequence was found in a person aged 18-65 years who received the Ad26.COV2.S COVID-19 vaccine or a placebo. The CDR3 sequence is CASRLRQGALIEQYF. Here the CDR3 DNA reads TGTGCCAGCAGACTACGACAGGGTGCCTTAATCGAGCAGTACTTC.